This paragraph reports one T cell receptor beta chain. cDNA came from roughly 0.47 to 1 ug RNA primed by random hexamers. The CDR3 of TCR beta was amplified by immunoSEQ multiplex PCR across 54 Vbeta and 13 Jbeta. TCRdb re-analysed the immunoSEQ multiplex PCR reads in MiXCR, keeping a single row per CDR3 protein. The sample contains approximately 120,000 distinct CDR3 sequences, roughly 92% of which appear only once. Germline assignment: CDR1 SEHNR and CDR2 FQNEAQ (reference sequence). V was clipped by 2 bases and J by 1 base; unmatched bases: 1. The CDR3 has 15 residues. The data are from a study of CD8 T cells in Susac syndrome.

Sequenced material: CD8+ T cells from PBMCs. J is TRBJ2-3 and V is TRBV7-9; the match to TRBD1 covers 9 bases. This receptor was obtained from a human donor in good health. The CDR3, as DNA: TGTGCCAGCAGCTTATGGACAGGGGGCACAGATACGCAGTATTTT. This gives the protein CASSLWTGGTDTQYF.